Here is one T cell receptor (beta chain) with its context. The sample is drawn from a study of T cell changes during pregnancy in multiple sclerosis. CDR3 length: 13 residues. The germline gives CDR1 GTSNPN, CDR2 SVGIG (reference sequence). Trimming cost V 4 bases and J 3 bases; bases outside gene matches: 3. Produced via immunoSEQ multiplex PCR; TCRdb's table is partial and in-frame only. The sample yields about 50,000 clones, roughly 90% seen once. The J gene is TRBJ1-5, the V gene TRBV30; 7 bases are a match to TRBD1. The TCR originated in a female donor with multiple sclerosis, enrolled in a pregnancy study. Sample: CD4+ T cells from peripheral blood mononuclear cells, taken after pregnancy. CDR3 sequence: CAWTDRPNQPQHF. In DNA form, the CDR3 reads TGTGCCTGGACGGACAGGCCCAATCAGCCCCAGCATTTT.